These 8 T cell receptor beta chains originate from one sample sequenced in a study of cytomegalovirus exposure and HLA in healthy donors. In the PCR, 60 Vbeta and 13 Jbeta primers were used. Some clones are missing from TCRdb's copy, which holds only in-frame ones; the method was immunoSEQ multiplex PCR. In the table there are some 140,000 clones, about two thirds of which are singletons. The sample taken for sequencing was PBMCs. The origin of the receptors is a man in his fifties in good health and CMV-seropositive.

The chain employs TRBV4-3 and TRBJ2-7, with 10 bases that match TRBD2. Unmatched junction bases numbered 6, after V lost 1 base and J lost 3 bases. This CDR3 spans 16 amino acids. From germline, CDR1 is LGHNA and CDR2 YSLEER. The CDR3 sequence is CASSQGLAGVIYEQYF. The CDR3 DNA sequence: TGCGCCAGCAGCCAAGGGCTAGCGGGAGTCATCTACGAGCAGTACTTC.

The chain has TRBV23-1 and TRBJ1-2; D perhaps matches TRBD1 (6 bases). TRBV23-1 is filed as an ORF, its function uncertain. The CDR3 spans 13 residues. V lost 4 bases to trimming and J lost 10 bases, with 16 bases between them. CDR3 region: CASSRAQGSDYTF. CDR3 sequence (DNA): TGCGCCAGCAGTCGCGCTCAGGGGAGTGACTACACCTTC.

The chain has TRBV5-1 and TRBJ2-1; 14 nucleotides match TRBD2. The CDR3 length is 15 residues. V lost 4 bases and J lost 7; bases outside the gene matches: 4. The germline V gene has CDR1 SGHRS and CDR2 YFSETQ. The CDR3 nucleotides read TGCGCCAGCAGCCCGGGACTAGCGGGAGCAAATGAGCAGTTCTTC. Amino acids: CASSPGLAGANEQFF.

This clone was observed a single time. The chain links TRBV9 to TRBJ2-2; 12 bases match TRBD1. Germline lookup yields CDR1 SGDLS and CDR2 YYNGEE. The V gene end was trimmed by 4 bases and the J gene end by 6 bases; junction bases not matched to a gene: 13. The CDR3 length is 18 residues. The CDR3: CASSKSLGDRGRAGELFF. The CDR3 region has the DNA TGTGCCAGCAGCAAGTCCTTGGGGGACAGGGGGCGCGCCGGGGAGCTGTTTTTT.

The chain recombines TRBV19 with TRBJ1-5; 9 nucleotides agree with TRBD1. Germline CDR1 is LNHDA and CDR2 is SQIVND (reference sequence). V lost 8 bases to trimming and J lost 6 bases; unmatched junction nucleotides: 14. The CDR3 sequence is 16 residues long. CDR3 coding DNA: TGTGCCAGTCTCCTCCGGGGACAGGGAGCGTCTCAGCCCCAGCATTTT. Residues: CASLLRGQGASQPQHF.

V gene TRBV18 combines with J gene TRBJ1-5; D gene unclear. CDR3 size: 17 residues. V was clipped by 5 bases and J by 0 bases, with 17 bases between them. Germline CDR1 KGHSH, CDR2 LQKENI. The DNA for the CDR3 is TGTGCCAGCTCATCCGCCGAGGAGGTCAATAGCAATCAGCCCCAGCATTTT. This encodes CASSSAEEVNSNQPQHF.

The rearrangement joins TRBV2 to TRBJ2-3, with unresolved D. The germline V gene has CDR1 SNHLY and CDR2 FYNNEI. V was shortened by 6 bases and J by 4 bases, with 11 bases between the two germline ends. The CDR3 has 13 residues. In nucleotides, the CDR3 is TGTGCCAGCAGCGCCTCACTCCCAGATACGCAGTATTTT. It translates to CASSASLPDTQYF.

This chain uses TRBV7-6 with TRBJ2-1; 7 bases match TRBD2. Germline V gives CDR1 SGHVS, CDR2 FNYEAQ. CDR3 size: 18 residues. The ends lost 11 bases at V and 1 base at J; junction bases unmatched: 20. The CDR3 spells CADTSRGGDRGSYNEQFF. The CDR3 nucleotides read TGTGCCGATACCAGCCGGGGAGGGGATCGTGGGTCCTACAATGAGCAGTTCTTC.